This TCR beta chain was found in a study of shared clonotypes between healthy human individuals. V lost 2 bases and J 6 bases, leaving 8 bases between the germline ends. The CDR3 contains 12 residues. The germline V gene encodes CDR1 SGHVS and CDR2 FQNEAQ. Here immunoSEQ multiplex PCR was the method, and the copy in TCRdb shows in-frame clones only, minus some. The sample holds roughly 1 million clones; around 76% are singletons and the top ten take 1.4% to 1.5%. This clone came up a few times. Splitting of CD4+ cells produced CD45RA+ naive and CD45RA-negative memory subsets. The chain joins TRBV7-8 to TRBJ2-7; no definite D call. This receptor was taken from a man younger than 30 in good health. Sequencing was carried out using memory CD4+ T cells sorted from blood. Subset given: CD45RA-negative fraction. The CDR3, as DNA: TGTGCCAGCAGCTTAACTTTAAGCGAGCAGTACTTC. Translating gives CASSLTLSEQYF.